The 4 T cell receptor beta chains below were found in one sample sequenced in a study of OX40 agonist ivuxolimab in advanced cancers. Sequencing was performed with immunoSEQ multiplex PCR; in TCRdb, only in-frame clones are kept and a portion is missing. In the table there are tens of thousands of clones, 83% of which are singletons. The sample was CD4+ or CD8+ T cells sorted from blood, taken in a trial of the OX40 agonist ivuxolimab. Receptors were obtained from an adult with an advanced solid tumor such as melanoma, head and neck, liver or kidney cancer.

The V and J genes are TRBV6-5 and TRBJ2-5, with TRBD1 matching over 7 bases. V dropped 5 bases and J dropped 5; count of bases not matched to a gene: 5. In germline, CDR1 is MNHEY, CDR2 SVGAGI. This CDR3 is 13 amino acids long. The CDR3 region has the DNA TGTGCCAGCAGTCAAGGGGGCAGGGAGACCCAGTACTTC. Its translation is CASSQGGRETQYF.

CDR3 loop: CASRTLRGSNLDTQYF. In DNA, the CDR3 is TGTGCCAGTAGGACATTGAGGGGTAGCAATCTGGATACGCAGTATTTT. The rearrangement joins TRBV19 to TRBJ2-3, with D perhaps assigned TRBD1 or TRBD2 (5 bases each). Per germline, CDR1 LNHDA and CDR2 SQIVND (reference sequence). The CDR3 has 16 amino acids. The germline V and J ends were trimmed by 6 bases and 6 bases, with 22 bases remaining between them.

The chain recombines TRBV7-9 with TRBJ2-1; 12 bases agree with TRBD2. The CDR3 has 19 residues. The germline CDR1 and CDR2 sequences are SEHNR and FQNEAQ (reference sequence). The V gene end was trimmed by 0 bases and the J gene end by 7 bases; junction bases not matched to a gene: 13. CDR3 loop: CASSLALRASGGADNEQFF. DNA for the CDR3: TGTGCCAGCAGCTTAGCGCTAAGGGCTAGCGGGGGGGCCGATAATGAGCAGTTCTTC. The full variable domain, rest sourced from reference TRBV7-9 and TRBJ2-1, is DTGVSQNPRHKITKRGQNVTFRCDPISEHNRLYWYRQTLGQGPEFLTYFQNEAQLEKSRLLSDRFSAERPKGSFSTLEIQRTEQGDSAMYLCASSLALRASGGADNEQFFGPGTRLTVL.

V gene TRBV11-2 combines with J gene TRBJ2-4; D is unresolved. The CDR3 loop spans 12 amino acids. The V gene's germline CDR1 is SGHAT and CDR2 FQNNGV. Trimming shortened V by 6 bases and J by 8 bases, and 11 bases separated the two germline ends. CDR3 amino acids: CASSPPGDIQYF. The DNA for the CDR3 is TGTGCCAGCAGTCCTCCTGGGGACATTCAGTACTTC.